A single sample is the source of the 26 T cell receptor beta chains below, sequenced in a study of OX40 agonist ivuxolimab in advanced cancers. Sequencing was performed with immunoSEQ multiplex PCR; in TCRdb, only in-frame clones are kept and a portion is missing. The table lists fewer than 80,000 clones, about 89% of them singletons, with 4.5% to 5.5% in the top ten. Specimen: CD4+ or CD8+ T cells sorted from blood, collected in a trial of the OX40 agonist ivuxolimab. Receptors originate from an adult with an advanced solid tumor such as melanoma, head and neck, liver or kidney cancer.

The chain has TRBV18 and TRBJ2-3; D possibly uses TRBD1 or TRBD2 (6 bases each). CDR1 is KGHSH and CDR2 is LQKENI in the germline V gene. With 5 bases removed from V and 4 bases from J, the gap between germline ends came to 10 bases. The CDR3 spans 13 residues. The CDR3 protein is CASSYGGPDTQYF. CDR3 nucleotide sequence: TGTGCCAGCTCATACGGGGGCCCAGATACGCAGTATTTT.

The J gene is TRBJ2-7, the V gene TRBV7-9; possible D gene TRBD1, 6 bases. The CDR3 is made up of 15 amino acids. Deletions cut 5 bases from V and 1 base from J, with 15 bases between. Germline CDR1 reads SEHNR; CDR2 reads FQNEAQ (reference sequence). The CDR3 DNA reads as TGTGCCAGCAGCCGACAGGTAACATTATCCTACGAGCAGTACTTC. Protein: CASSRQVTLSYEQYF.

The chain couples TRBV5-1 to TRBJ2-3, with D unresolved. The V end was cut by 4 bases, the J end by 1 base, with 13 bases between. CDR1 SGHRS and CDR2 YFSETQ come from the germline V gene. The length of the CDR3 is 15 residues. This chain's CDR3 is CASSPQTVRTDTQYF. The CDR3 nucleotides read TGCGCCAGCAGCCCCCAAACCGTTCGCACAGATACGCAGTATTTT.

The rearrangement uses TRBV6-6 and TRBJ2-7; D is perhaps TRBD2 (6 bases). CDR3 length: 15 residues. Deletions cut 6 bases from V and 3 bases from J, with 18 bases between. Germline lookup yields CDR1 MNHNY and CDR2 SVGAGI (reference sequence). Here the CDR3 DNA reads TGTGCCAGCAGCCGAACTAGCAGGGCGGGCTACGAGCAGTACTTC. It translates to CASSRTSRAGYEQYF.

The rearrangement links TRBV15 to TRBJ2-1; TRBD2 matches at 7 bases. Germline lookup yields CDR1 LNHNV and CDR2 YYDKDF (reference sequence). The V gene end was trimmed by 3 bases and the J gene end by 2 bases; junction bases not matched to a gene: 4. The CDR3 is made up of 15 amino acids. The CDR3 nucleotides are TGTGCCACCAGCAGGGGCGGGGGTACCTACAATGAGCAGTTCTTC. Translating gives CATSRGGGTYNEQFF.

The CDR3 is CASRFDSMNTEAFF. The CDR3, as DNA: TGTGCCAGCAGATTTGACAGCATGAACACTGAAGCTTTCTTT. This sequence joins TRBV6-4 and TRBJ1-1; D might be TRBD1 (5 bases). The ends were cut back, 6 bases at V and 0 bases at J, with 11 bases in the middle. The CDR3 is 14 amino acids. Germline V gene data show CDR1 as MRHNA and CDR2 as SNTAGT.

The gene calls are TRBV28 and TRBJ2-7, with a possible D match to TRBD1 (6 bases). V dropped 8 bases and J dropped 0 bases, with 17 bases sitting between them. This CDR3 comprises 15 residues. Germline CDR1 is MDHEN and CDR2 is SYDVKM. The CDR3 DNA is TGTGCCAGCCTCCCGGAGGACAGCAGCTCCTACGAGCAGTACTTC. It encodes CASLPEDSSSYEQYF.

The chain combines TRBV6-6 with TRBJ2-3; tentative D call: TRBD2 (6 bases). The CDR3 sequence is 14 residues long. The V gene lost 4 bases and the J gene lost 6 bases, with 14 bases spanning the gap. The V gene's germline CDR1 is MNHNY and CDR2 SVGAGI (reference sequence). The CDR3 here is CASSSVAGRDTQYF. The CDR3 DNA is TGTGCCAGCAGTTCGGTCGCAGGGAGGGATACGCAGTATTTT.

V is TRBV27 and J is TRBJ2-7, with TRBD1 as a possible D gene (7 bases). Trimming removed 6 bases from V and 4 bases from J, with 13 bases in between. Germline CDR1 and CDR2: MNHEY and SMNVEV (reference sequence). The CDR3 contains 13 residues. CDR3 in amino acids: CASRSTGRYEQYF. The CDR3 nucleotides are TGTGCCAGCAGATCGACAGGGAGGTACGAGCAGTACTTC.

The chain has TRBV5-4 and TRBJ2-7, with D possibly called TRBD1 or TRBD2 (6 bases each). From germline, CDR1 is SGHNT and CDR2 YYREEE (reference sequence). This CDR3 is built from 12 residues. Trimming stripped 4 bases from V and 7 bases from J, with 12 bases between. In DNA, the CDR3 is TGTGCCAGCAGCGCAACAGGGAGGGAGCAGTACTTC. This gives the protein CASSATGREQYF.

The chain combines TRBV28 with TRBJ1-1; perhaps TRBD1 as D (5 bases). The ends were cut back, 10 bases at V and 4 bases at J, with 13 bases in the middle. Germline V lookup: CDR1 MDHEN, CDR2 SYDVKM. The CDR3 spans 12 residues. CDR3 sequence (DNA): TGTGCCACAAGGCAGACAGCCACTGAAGCTTTCTTT. It translates to CATRQTATEAFF.

DNA for the CDR3: TGTGCCAGCAGTCAGGGGGACTTAGAGACCCAGTACTTC. Translating gives CASSQGDLETQYF. The V gene is TRBV28, the J gene TRBJ2-5, with a tentative D call TRBD1 (7 bases). Germline V gene data show CDR1 as MDHEN and CDR2 as SYDVKM. CDR3 length: 13 amino acids. With 5 bases removed from V and 4 bases from J, the gap between germline ends came to 11 bases.

The chain combines TRBV14 with TRBJ1-2, with no clear D. This CDR3 has 14 amino acids. Per germline, CDR1 SGHDN and CDR2 FVKESK. V gave up 1 base and J gave up 7 bases, with 13 bases separating them. CDR3 bases: TGTGCCAGCAGCCAAGCTCGGACCGGTCGTGGCTACACCTTC. This codes for CASSQARTGRGYTF.

The rearrangement uses TRBV29-1 and TRBJ2-7; 10 bases line up with TRBD1. V lost 6 bases, J lost 3 bases, and 2 bases stayed unmatched. This CDR3 is 12 amino acids long. CDR1 SQVTM and CDR2 ANQGSEA come from the germline V gene. CDR3 loop: CSVRTGGYEQYF. CDR3 DNA sequence: TGCAGCGTCCGGACAGGGGGCTACGAGCAGTACTTC.

J is TRBJ2-2 and V is TRBV7-3; D unclear. Germline lookup yields CDR1 SGHTA and CDR2 FQGTGA. The CDR3 length is 15 residues. V was cut by 1 base and J by 0 bases, with 6 bases left in between. The CDR3 nucleotides read TGTGCCAGCAGCTTAATGACTTCGAACACCGGGGAGCTGTTTTTT. This codes for CASSLMTSNTGELFF.

The chain has TRBV30 and TRBJ2-3, with TRBD2 matching 10 bases. The junction had 7 bases not matched to a gene; V was cut back by 3 bases and J by 4 bases. The CDR3 length is 15 residues. Germline V gene sequence: CDR1 GTSNPN, CDR2 SVGIG (reference sequence). This CDR3 reads CAWSLAGVGPDTQYF. CDR3 bases: TGTGCCTGGAGCCTAGCGGGAGTAGGGCCAGATACGCAGTATTTT.

The chain couples TRBV18 to TRBJ1-5; D gene unclear. Between the trimmed V and J ends, which lost 4 bases and 8 bases, there was a span of 12 bases. CDR3 size: 13 residues. Germline V gives CDR1 KGHSH, CDR2 LQKENI. The CDR3, as DNA: TGTGCCAGCTCACTGGGTGGTGGCGAGCCCCAGCATTTT. This translates into CASSLGGGEPQHF.

This sequence joins TRBV7-2 and TRBJ2-7; D might be TRBD1 (6 bases). CDR1 and CDR2 (germline): SGHTA, FQGNSA. The CDR3 is 13 amino acids. V was shortened by 5 bases and J by 3 bases, with 11 bases between the two germline ends. CDR3 protein: CASSPRTVYEQYF. The CDR3 region has the DNA TGTGCCAGCAGCCCAAGGACAGTCTACGAGCAGTACTTC.

The rearrangement joins TRBV19 to TRBJ2-7; TRBD2 matches at 8 bases. Germline values: CDR1 LNHDA, CDR2 SQIVND (reference sequence). The J segment lost 5 bases and the V segment lost 1 base, leaving 4 bases of the junction unmatched. This CDR3 has 14 amino acids. CDR3 sequence reads: CASSIAGGRNEQYF. In DNA form, the CDR3 reads TGTGCCAGTAGTATAGCGGGAGGGCGAAACGAGCAGTACTTC.

The rearrangement uses TRBV5-4 and TRBJ2-3; the match to TRBD1 covers 10 bases. The CDR3 is 18 residues long. The trim removed 4 bases at V and 0 bases at J, leaving 11 bases unmatched. Germline CDR1 SGHNT, CDR2 YYREEE (reference sequence). The CDR3 reads CASSPGQGRLPSTDTQYF. The CDR3 coding sequence is TGTGCCAGCAGCCCGGGACAGGGGCGACTCCCTAGCACAGATACGCAGTATTTT. The variable domain in full, with the rest retrieved from reference TRBV5-4 and TRBJ2-3, is ETGVTQSPTHLIKTRGQQVTLRCSSQSGHNTVSWYQQALGQGPQFIFQYYREEENGRGNFPPRFSGLQFPNYSSELNVNALELDDSALYLCASSPGQGRLPSTDTQYFGPGTRLTVL.

V gene TRBV5-4 combines with J gene TRBJ2-7, with D possibly being TRBD2 (5 bases). Germline-derived CDR1 and CDR2 are SGHNT and YYREEE (reference sequence). The CDR3 contains 15 residues. Trimming left V 0 bases short and J 2 bases short, with 12 bases between. The CDR3 DNA reads TGTGCCAGCAGCTTGGACCTAGCTGCTGCCTACGAGCAGTACTTC. It encodes CASSLDLAAAYEQYF.

The J gene is TRBJ1-2, the V gene TRBV28; 8 bases align to TRBD1. CDR1 and CDR2 from the germline V gene are MDHEN and SYDVKM. After removal of 2 bases from V and 7 bases from J, the junction contained 6 bases not matched to a gene. This CDR3 comprises 14 residues. CDR3 DNA: TGTGCCAGCAGTTTAGGGTCACAGGGGGTTGGCTACACCTTC. Translation: CASSLGSQGVGYTF.

The gene calls are TRBV6-5 and TRBJ2-2; D might be TRBD1 or TRBD2, each matching 5 bases. CDR1 MNHEY and CDR2 SVGAGI come from the germline V gene. There are 15 residues in the CDR3. V lost 6 bases to trimming and J lost 3 bases, with 14 bases between them. CDR3 loop: CASSRRGGYTGELFF. CDR3 DNA: TGTGCCAGCAGCCGACGGGGCGGATACACCGGGGAGCTGTTTTTT.

The J gene is TRBJ1-4, the V gene TRBV9; 10 nucleotides match TRBD1. V trimming: 0 bases; J trimming: 13 bases; junction bases outside the gene matches: 18. The germline V gene encodes CDR1 SGDLS and CDR2 YYNGEE. This CDR3 region has 18 residues. In nucleotides, the CDR3 is TGTGCCAGCAGCGTAGGAGTTCCTGGGACAGGGGCCGACCAACGACTGTTTTTT. As protein: CASSVGVPGTGADQRLFF.

The DNA of the CDR3 is TGTGCTAGTGGTTCGGGGGAGGGCCCCACAGATACGCAGTATTTT. Translating it yields CASGSGEGPTDTQYF. The chain is built from TRBV12-5 and TRBJ2-3, with 7 bases aligning to TRBD2. Germline assignment: CDR1 LGHNT and CDR2 FRNRAP. The trim removed 4 bases at V and 2 bases at J, leaving 6 bases unmatched. CDR3 length equals 15 residues.

This clone appeared a single time. The chain recombines TRBV10-3 with TRBJ2-3, with D perhaps given as TRBD1 or TRBD2 (5 bases each). Germline V gene lookup returns CDR1 ENHRY and CDR2 SYGVKD. V lost 3 bases, J lost 3 bases, and 13 bases lay in between. The CDR3 is made up of 15 amino acids. The CDR3 reads CAISEEGMGTDTQYF. CDR3 DNA: TGTGCCATCAGTGAAGAGGGGATGGGGACAGATACGCAGTATTTT.